Listed below are T cell receptor beta chains from one sample, sequenced in a study of T cells in Graves' hyperthyroidism and ophthalmopathy. TCRdb ran MiXCR on the multiplex PCR reads and lists one entry per CDR3 protein. The sample yields about 640,000 distinct CDR3 sequences, more than 20% seen once. The sample taken for sequencing was blood. All receptors derive from a young man with Graves' ophthalmopathy. Both conserved end residues are part of each CDR3. Fields, in order: clone size, CDR3 length, V gene, J gene, D gene, CDR3 DNA, CDR3 protein. D genes are given only for firm matches. Only some rows state a clone size, as once, few, many or a class for expanded clones.

clone size: few
CDR3 length: 15
V gene: TRBV29-1
J gene: TRBJ2-3
D gene: NA
CDR3 DNA: TGCAGCGTTGAGAGAGGAGGCCGGGGCACAGATACGCAGTATTTT
CDR3 protein: CSVERGGRGTDTQYF

clone size: few
CDR3 length: 15
V gene: TRBV30
J gene: TRBJ2-3
D gene: TRBD2
CDR3 DNA: TGTGCCTGGAATCGACTAGCGGGAGCCACAGATACGCAGTATTTT
CDR3 protein: CAWNRLAGATDTQYF

clone size: NA
CDR3 length: 19
V gene: TRBV20-1
J gene: TRBJ1-6
D gene: TRBD1
CDR3 DNA: TGCAGTGCTAGGCGGACAGGGACAGTGCAAAGCTCCTATAATTCACCCCTCCACTTT
CDR3 protein: CSARRTGTVQSSYNSPLHF

clone size: NA
CDR3 length: 12
V gene: TRBV29-1
J gene: TRBJ2-7
D gene: NA
CDR3 DNA: TGCAGCGTTGAAGATAGAAACTACGAGCAGTACTTC
CDR3 protein: CSVEDRNYEQYF

clone size: NA
CDR3 length: 17
V gene: TRBV20-1
J gene: TRBJ2-3
D gene: TRBD1
CDR3 DNA: TGCAGTGCCCCGGGACAGGGCAAATTAGCGACCTTGGATACGCAGTATTTT
CDR3 protein: CSAPGQGKLATLDTQYF

clone size: few
CDR3 length: 13
V gene: TRBV14
J gene: TRBJ2-3
D gene: TRBD1
CDR3 DNA: TGTGCCAGCAGCTGGGGACAGGCGGATACGCAGTATTTT
CDR3 protein: CASSWGQADTQYF

clone size: many
CDR3 length: 14
V gene: TRBV11-2
J gene: TRBJ1-5
D gene: NA
CDR3 DNA: TGTGCCAGCAGCTTGGCCTTGGCAAATCAGCCCCAGCATTTT
CDR3 protein: CASSLALANQPQHF

clone size: few
CDR3 length: 16
V gene: TRBV3-1
J gene: TRBJ2-1
D gene: TRBD2
CDR3 DNA: TGTGCCAGCAGCCAAGACAAAGCTAGCGGTTACAATGAGCAGTTCTTC
CDR3 protein: CASSQDKASGYNEQFF

clone size: NA
CDR3 length: 15
V gene: TRBV20-1
J gene: TRBJ1-5
D gene: NA
CDR3 DNA: TGCAGTGCTAGCGTGGGCAGGGGTATGGCTCAGCCCCAGCATTTT
CDR3 protein: CSASVGRGMAQPQHF

clone size: NA
CDR3 length: 13
V gene: TRBV29-1
J gene: TRBJ2-3
D gene: NA
CDR3 DNA: TGCAGCGTGCAGGCGTTAAACACAGATACGCAGTATTTT
CDR3 protein: CSVQALNTDTQYF

clone size: few
CDR3 length: 14
V gene: TRBV11-1
J gene: TRBJ2-1
D gene: NA
CDR3 DNA: TGTGCCAGCAGCTCCGGGCCCCTCATGGATGAGCAGTTCTTC
CDR3 protein: CASSSGPLMDEQFF

clone size: NA
CDR3 length: 15
V gene: TRBV5-1
J gene: TRBJ2-7
D gene: TRBD2
CDR3 DNA: TGCGCCAGCAGCTTGGGTCCAGCGGGGCCCTACGAGCAGTGCTTC
CDR3 protein: CASSLGPAGPYEQCF

clone size: many
CDR3 length: 15
V gene: TRBV5-1
J gene: TRBJ2-3
D gene: TRBD2
CDR3 DNA: TGCGCCAGCAGCTTTTCACTAGCGGGATCAGATACGCAGTATTTT
CDR3 protein: CASSFSLAGSDTQYF

clone size: many
CDR3 length: 13
V gene: TRBV28
J gene: TRBJ2-7
D gene: TRBD1
CDR3 DNA: TGTGCCAGTAGGGACAGGTTTACCTACGAGCAGTACTTC
CDR3 protein: CASRDRFTYEQYF

clone size: many
CDR3 length: 15
V gene: TRBV28
J gene: TRBJ2-7
D gene: TRBD1
CDR3 DNA: TGTGCCAGCAGTTGGAGACAGGGGGCGCGCCACGAGCAGTACTTC
CDR3 protein: CASSWRQGARHEQYF

clone size: NA
CDR3 length: 11
V gene: TRBV5-6
J gene: TRBJ2-7
D gene: NA
CDR3 DNA: TGTGTCAGCAGCCGGACCTACGAGCAGTACTTC
CDR3 protein: CVSSRTYEQYF

clone size: many
CDR3 length: 15
V gene: TRBV15
J gene: TRBJ1-4
D gene: TRBD1
CDR3 DNA: TGTGCCACCAGCAGGAAGACAGGGGGTCATGAAAAACTGTTTTTT
CDR3 protein: CATSRKTGGHEKLFF

clone size: many
CDR3 length: 13
V gene: TRBV12-3/TRBV12-4
J gene: TRBJ1-2
D gene: NA
CDR3 DNA: TGTGCCAGCAGTTATGAAAGGGGCTATGGCTACACCTTC
CDR3 protein: CASSYERGYGYTF

clone size: few
CDR3 length: 17
V gene: TRBV20-1
J gene: TRBJ2-6
D gene: TRBD1
CDR3 DNA: TGCAGTGCTAGAGAGGCCGCAGGGGGCGCTGGGGCCAACGTCCTGACTTTC
CDR3 protein: CSAREAAGGAGANVLTF

clone size: many
CDR3 length: 17
V gene: TRBV6-2/TRBV6-3
J gene: TRBJ1-1
D gene: NA
CDR3 DNA: TGTGCCAGCAGTTACCCCCGTTACTACAGGGTTAACACTGAAGCTTTCTTT
CDR3 protein: CASSYPRYYRVNTEAFF

clone size: few
CDR3 length: 14
V gene: TRBV30
J gene: TRBJ2-2
D gene: NA
CDR3 DNA: TGTGCCTGGAGTGTACTTCCTGGGTCCGGGGAGCTGTTTTTT
CDR3 protein: CAWSVLPGSGELFF

clone size: few
CDR3 length: 15
V gene: TRBV24-1
J gene: TRBJ2-7
D gene: TRBD1
CDR3 DNA: TGTGCCACCAGTGATCCACGGGCAGGGGGCTACGAGCAGTACTTC
CDR3 protein: CATSDPRAGGYEQYF

clone size: NA
CDR3 length: 16
V gene: TRBV24-1
J gene: TRBJ2-3
D gene: TRBD2
CDR3 DNA: TGTGCCACCAGTGATCTCAGCGGGAGAGTTCCAGATACGCAGTATTTT
CDR3 protein: CATSDLSGRVPDTQYF

clone size: NA
CDR3 length: 17
V gene: TRBV20-1
J gene: TRBJ2-1
D gene: TRBD2
CDR3 DNA: TGCAGTGCTAGAGTCCAGCGGGAGAGGCTCTCCTACAATGAGCAGTTCTTC
CDR3 protein: CSARVQRERLSYNEQFF

clone size: many
CDR3 length: 13
V gene: TRBV7-2
J gene: TRBJ2-3
D gene: TRBD2
CDR3 DNA: TGTGCCAGCAGCTCTTCGGGGGGAGGGACGCAGTATTTT
CDR3 protein: CASSSSGGGTQYF

clone size: few
CDR3 length: 16
V gene: TRBV7-2
J gene: TRBJ2-7
D gene: TRBD2
CDR3 DNA: TGTGCCAGCAGCTTAACTAGCGGGAGCCCCAATTACGAGCAGTACTTC
CDR3 protein: CASSLTSGSPNYEQYF

clone size: many
CDR3 length: 15
V gene: TRBV7-3
J gene: TRBJ1-1
D gene: TRBD1
CDR3 DNA: TGTGCCAGCAGCTTAGTCTCAGGGGGGAACACTGAAGCTTTCTTT
CDR3 protein: CASSLVSGGNTEAFF

clone size: few
CDR3 length: 15
V gene: TRBV6-1
J gene: TRBJ1-5
D gene: NA
CDR3 DNA: TGTGCCAGCAGCCAACAGCCCGGGGCGGGACAGCCCCAGCATTTT
CDR3 protein: CASSQQPGAGQPQHF

clone size: few
CDR3 length: 16
V gene: TRBV28
J gene: TRBJ2-3
D gene: NA
CDR3 DNA: TGTGCCAGCAGTTCCAGGGGGGGCGCGGACACAGATACGCAGTATTTT
CDR3 protein: CASSSRGGADTDTQYF

clone size: many
CDR3 length: 13
V gene: TRBV30
J gene: TRBJ1-2
D gene: TRBD1
CDR3 DNA: TGTGCCTGGACCAAACAGGGGGCGGTTGGCTACACCTTC
CDR3 protein: CAWTKQGAVGYTF

clone size: NA
CDR3 length: 15
V gene: TRBV27
J gene: TRBJ1-2
D gene: NA
CDR3 DNA: TGTGCCAGCAGTCGGACAGCCGAAGGGGTCCATGGCTACACCTTC
CDR3 protein: CASSRTAEGVHGYTF